These 29 T cell receptor beta chains were sequenced from one sample in a study of T cell responses to AZD1222 COVID-19 vaccine. Using immunoSEQ multiplex PCR, the repertoire was profiled, and TCRdb retains in-frame clones only, with some absent. Of about 130,000 clones in the sample, roughly 94% are singletons; the top ten hold 1.5% to 2%. The sequencing used peripheral blood, collected on day 0 of AZD1222 vaccination. The source is an adult in good health.

This chain connects TRBV27 to TRBJ2-1; D is unresolved. V shed 5 bases and J shed 3 bases, with 11 bases lying between them. Germline CDR1 MNHEY, CDR2 SMNVEV (reference sequence). This CDR3 has 14 amino acids. CDR3 in DNA: TGTGCCAGCAGTCCATCGGGTTTCTACAATGAGCAGTTCTTC. Its translation: CASSPSGFYNEQFF.

The J gene is TRBJ2-2, the V gene TRBV6-5; tentative D call: TRBD1 (6 bases). CDR3 length equals 13 residues. CDR1 is MNHEY and CDR2 is SVGAGI in the germline V gene. Trimming shortened V by 4 bases and J by 6 bases, and 9 bases separated the two germline ends. This CDR3 is CASSFTGPGELFF. As DNA, the CDR3 is TGTGCCAGCAGTTTCACAGGGCCCGGGGAGCTGTTTTTT.

The chain uses TRBV28 and TRBJ1-4, with TRBD1 as a possible D gene (6 bases). The CDR3 is 17 residues long. Trimming cost V 5 bases and J 0 bases, with 16 bases left between them. Germline V gene sequence: CDR1 MDHEN, CDR2 SYDVKM. CDR3 region: CASSTPDSPTTNEKLFF. The DNA for the CDR3 is TGTGCCAGCAGTACTCCGGACAGCCCAACAACTAATGAAAAACTGTTTTTT. Combining the CDR3 with reference TRBV28 and TRBJ1-4 gives the whole variable domain DVKVTQSSRYLVKRTGEKVFLECVQDMDHENMFWYRQDPGLGLRLIYFSYDVKMKEKGDIPEGYSVSREKKERFSLILESASTNQTSMYLCASSTPDSPTTNEKLFFGSGTQLSVL.

About this clone itself: Germline and junction disagree at one end, which may indicate a read error. The rearrangement uses TRBV7-9 and TRBJ2-3; 12 bases map to TRBD2. The CDR3 runs to 15 residues. Per the germline V gene, CDR1 is SEHNR and CDR2 is FQNEAQ (reference sequence). The CDR3 is CASSLAGGLGDTQYF. The CDR3 bases are TGTGCCAGCAGCCTAGCGGGGGGGCTGGGAGATACGCAGTATTTT.

V usage is TRBV4-1 and J usage is TRBJ1-3; no clear D. Trimming cost V 8 bases and J 2 bases, with 10 bases left between them. Germline CDR1 and CDR2: MGHRA and YSYEKL. CDR3 length: 13 residues. CDR3 sequence (DNA): TGCGCCAGCGGATCGGATCCTGGAAACACCATATATTTT. This gives the protein CASGSDPGNTIYF.

The chain uses TRBV9 and TRBJ2-7; 8 nucleotides line up with TRBD1. Germline CDR1 is SGDLS and CDR2 is YYNGEE. This CDR3 comprises 14 residues. V lost 3 bases, J lost 0 bases, and 2 bases stayed unmatched. CDR3 nucleotide sequence: TGTGCCAGCAGCGGACAGGGGTTCTCCTACGAGCAGTACTTC. It yields the protein CASSGQGFSYEQYF.

V usage is TRBV2 and J usage is TRBJ2-2, with D hard to call. Trimming left V 7 bases short and J 8 bases short, with 17 bases between. The CDR3 runs to 14 residues. The germline V gene has CDR1 SNHLY and CDR2 FYNNEI. This chain's CDR3 is CASMAASPPGELFF. In nucleotides, the CDR3 is TGTGCCAGCATGGCAGCGTCTCCCCCGGGGGAGCTGTTTTTT.

The rearrangement joins TRBV18 to TRBJ1-2; TRBD1 aligns across 7 bases. This CDR3 region has 13 residues. Germline V gene data show CDR1 as KGHSH and CDR2 as LQKENI. With V trimmed by 2 bases and J by 8 bases, 5 bases remained unmatched. CDR3 amino acids: CASSPIQGKGYTF. The CDR3 DNA reads TGTGCCAGCTCACCAATACAGGGGAAGGGCTACACCTTC.

The chain recombines TRBV7-2 with TRBJ1-4; weak D call: TRBD1 (5 bases). CDR1 and CDR2 (germline): SGHTA, FQGNSA. Trimming stripped 2 bases from V and 7 bases from J, with 14 bases between. CDR3 length: 15 residues. The CDR3 region has the DNA TGTGCCAGCAGCTTAACAGGTTCCTACCTTGAAAAACTGTTTTTT. Translated: CASSLTGSYLEKLFF.

There are a few counts of this clone. The V call is TRBV5-4, the J call TRBJ2-7, with D hard to call. V was shortened by 0 bases and J by 3 bases, with 4 bases between the two germline ends. The CDR3 has 12 residues. Germline V CDR1 and CDR2: SGHNT, YYREEE (reference sequence). The CDR3 reads CASSLASYEQYF. The CDR3 DNA reads as TGTGCCAGCAGCTTGGCCAGCTACGAGCAGTACTTC.

This clone was recorded only once. CDR3 DNA sequence: TGTGCCAGCAGCTTAGGTTCGCCAGCTTTTAACACAGATACGCAGTATTTT. Its protein product is CASSLGSPAFNTDTQYF. The gene calls are TRBV7-9 and TRBJ2-3; D unresolved. In germline, CDR1 is SEHNR, CDR2 FQNEAQ (reference sequence). Trimming cost V 1 base and J 2 bases, with 16 bases left between them. The CDR3 has 17 residues.

The genes are TRBV19 and TRBJ1-4, with D maybe TRBD1 (6 bases). CDR3 length: 17 amino acids. The germline gives CDR1 LNHDA, CDR2 SQIVND (reference sequence). With 7 bases removed from V and 4 bases from J, the gap between germline ends came to 22 bases. The CDR3, as DNA: TGTGCCAGTACCCCCGGAGGCAGGGGTAGAGGTAATGAAAAACTGTTTTTT. This gives the protein CASTPGGRGRGNEKLFF.

The chain couples TRBV5-1 to TRBJ2-1, with D hard to call. V lost 4 bases to trimming and J lost 6 bases, with 8 bases between them. This CDR3 is built from 12 residues. CDR1 is SGHRS and CDR2 is YFSETQ in the germline V gene. CDR3 amino acids: CASSEDRNEQFF. CDR3 DNA: TGCGCCAGCAGCGAAGACCGCAATGAGCAGTTCTTC. Full variable domain (rest looked up from reference TRBV5-1 and TRBJ2-1): KAGVTQTPRYLIKTRGQQVTLSCSPISGHRSVSWYQQTPGQGLQFLFEYFSETQRNKGNFPGRFSGRQFSNSRSEMNVSTLELGDSALYLCASSEDRNEQFFGPGTRLTVL.

This clone occurred once. The rearrangement uses TRBV2 and TRBJ1-1; maybe TRBD1 (6 bases). With 5 bases removed from V and 0 bases from J, the gap between germline ends came to 16 bases. Germline-derived CDR1 and CDR2 are SNHLY and FYNNEI. The CDR3 consists of 16 residues. CDR3 sequence: CASSFQGRRMNTEAFF. In DNA, the CDR3 is TGTGCCAGCAGTTTCCAGGGGCGGAGGATGAACACTGAAGCTTTCTTT.

The gene calls are TRBV5-4 and TRBJ2-5, with a weak D call TRBD1 (5 bases). Germline V gene sequence: CDR1 SGHNT, CDR2 YYREEE (reference sequence). The ends were cut back, 3 bases at V and 2 bases at J, with 14 bases in the middle. The CDR3 has 15 amino acids. The CDR3 protein is CASSSPVGVQETQYF. The DNA for the CDR3 is TGTGCCAGCAGCTCCCCGGTAGGGGTGCAAGAGACCCAGTACTTC.

V is TRBV4-1 and J is TRBJ2-5; 7 nucleotides align to TRBD2. The germline V gene has CDR1 MGHRA and CDR2 YSYEKL. V lost 1 base and J lost 5; bases outside the gene matches: 13. The CDR3 has 17 amino acids. DNA of the CDR3: TGCGCCAGCAGCCAAGCCCCCGTCGGGGCGGGGGTTGAGACCCAGTACTTC. It yields the protein CASSQAPVGAGVETQYF.

The chain uses TRBV15 and TRBJ2-7; D might be TRBD1 (6 bases). Germline V CDR1 and CDR2: LNHNV, YYDKDF (reference sequence). V lost 4 bases, J lost 11 bases, and 18 bases lay in between. The CDR3 runs to 13 residues. Here the CDR3 DNA reads TGTGCCACCAGCAACGAGCGCCGGGACACCAAGTACTTC. The encoded protein is CATSNERRDTKYF.

The V gene is TRBV7-6, the J gene TRBJ2-1; TRBD1 is a possible D gene (5 bases). V gave up 1 base and J gave up 2 bases, with 12 bases separating them. Germline V gene lookup returns CDR1 SGHVS and CDR2 FNYEAQ. This CDR3 comprises 16 residues. The CDR3 loop reads CASSLDVGRPYNEQFF. CDR3 nucleotide sequence: TGTGCCAGCAGCTTAGACGTGGGGCGGCCCTACAATGAGCAGTTCTTC.

This clone was detected once. An end of the junction differs from the germline gene, which may be a read error. V and J are TRBV7-7 and TRBJ2-2, with 7 nucleotides matching TRBD2. The CDR3 runs to 15 residues. Germline lookup yields CDR1 SSHAT and CDR2 FNYEAQ (reference sequence). CDR3 sequence (DNA): TGTGCTAGCAGCCCCCCGGTAGCGGGCACCGGGGAGCTGTTTTTT. Its translation is CASSPPVAGTGELFF.

This chain connects TRBV19 to TRBJ1-2; D is perhaps TRBD1 (6 bases). There are 15 residues in the CDR3. Germline CDR1 LNHDA, CDR2 SQIVND (reference sequence). V lost 5 bases to trimming and J lost 5 bases, with 18 bases between them. This CDR3 is CASSSRQAPGYGYTF. Written as DNA, the CDR3 is TGTGCCAGTAGTTCGCGACAGGCCCCGGGATATGGCTACACCTTC.

The rearrangement links TRBV7-2 to TRBJ2-3; unclear D gene. V shed 3 bases and J shed 4 bases, with 8 bases lying between them. Germline CDR1 and CDR2: SGHTA and FQGNSA. The CDR3 totals 13 residues. The CDR3 protein is CASSFLDSDTQYF. The CDR3 region has the DNA TGTGCCAGCAGCTTTTTGGATTCAGATACGCAGTATTTT.

V is TRBV5-4 and J is TRBJ1-2; no clear D. The CDR3 has 12 residues. The V end was cut by 2 bases, the J end by 7 bases, with 9 bases between. Germline V gene sequence: CDR1 SGHNT, CDR2 YYREEE (reference sequence). CDR3 region: CASSLGGGGYTF. CDR3 nucleotides: TGTGCCAGCAGCTTAGGAGGCGGTGGCTACACCTTC.

The chain is built from TRBV25-1 and TRBJ2-7; D tentatively reads TRBD1 or TRBD2 (5 bases each). CDR1 MGHDK and CDR2 SYGVNS come from the germline V gene. Trimming took off 0 bases at V and 7 bases at J, with 10 bases between the two ends. The CDR3 has 13 amino acids. Here the CDR3 reads CASSEYGGIEQYF. The CDR3 DNA follows: TGTGCCAGCAGTGAATATGGGGGAATTGAGCAGTACTTC.

The table lists this clone with a count of one. The V call is TRBV12-5, the J call TRBJ2-5; 14 bases align to TRBD2. J was trimmed by 4 bases and V by 1 base; bases with no gene match: 2. The CDR3 spans 16 residues. Germline V gene sequence: CDR1 LGHNT, CDR2 FRNRAP. The CDR3 is CASGLGLAGGRETQYF. The CDR3 region has the DNA TGTGCTAGTGGTTTGGGACTAGCGGGGGGGAGAGAGACCCAGTACTTC.

The CDR3 bases are TGTGCCAGCAGCTTAGCAACAGGTGAAGGTTCACCCCTCCACTTT. This codes for CASSLATGEGSPLHF. The gene calls are TRBV7-9 and TRBJ1-6, with D tentatively TRBD1 (5 bases). CDR1 SEHNR and CDR2 FQNEAQ come from the germline V gene (reference sequence). This CDR3 contains 15 residues. Trimming removed 0 bases from V and 9 bases from J, with 12 bases in between.

V usage is TRBV11-2 and J usage is TRBJ1-2; 9 bases are a match to TRBD1. V lost 5 bases to trimming and J lost 7 bases; unmatched junction nucleotides: 14. Germline CDR1 reads SGHAT; CDR2 reads FQNNGV. This CDR3 is built from 16 residues. Here the CDR3 reads CASSLGTGMRNAGYTF. In DNA form, the CDR3 reads TGTGCCAGCAGCCTTGGGACAGGGATGAGAAATGCTGGCTACACCTTC.

The chain recombines TRBV4-2 with TRBJ1-3, with D uncertain. Germline lookup yields CDR1 LGHNA and CDR2 YNFKEQ. Trimming took off 0 bases at V and 0 bases at J, with 6 bases between the two ends. CDR3 length equals 15 residues. The CDR3 DNA sequence: TGTGCCAGCAGCCAAGAAGGTTTCTCTGGAAACACCATATATTTT. Its protein is CASSQEGFSGNTIYF.

This clone appeared a single time. The rearrangement uses TRBV6-5 and TRBJ1-4, with 10 bases identical to TRBD1. V lost 2 bases to trimming and J lost 8 bases; unmatched junction nucleotides: 5. The CDR3 is 15 residues long. CDR1 and CDR2 (germline): MNHEY, SVGAGI. This CDR3 is CASSYKDRGREKLFF. The CDR3 DNA is TGTGCCAGCAGTTACAAAGACAGGGGGCGGGAAAAACTGTTTTTT.

The V gene is TRBV5-4, the J gene TRBJ2-1, with D unresolved. V gave up 4 bases and J gave up 7 bases, with 6 bases separating them. Germline V CDR1 and CDR2: SGHNT, YYREEE (reference sequence). The CDR3 is made up of 11 amino acids. CDR3 sequence reads: CASSTQNEQFF. CDR3 in DNA: TGTGCCAGCAGCACGCAGAATGAGCAGTTCTTC.